Listed here are 31 T cell receptor beta chains from one sample, sequenced in a study of cytomegalovirus exposure and HLA in healthy donors. PCR involved 60 Vbeta and 13 Jbeta primers. Using immunoSEQ multiplex PCR, the repertoire was profiled, and TCRdb retains in-frame clones only, with some absent. The sample contains more than 85,000 clones, nearly 70% of which appear only once. Sequences were obtained from PBMCs. The source is a woman aged 45-65 years in good health and CMV-seropositive.

This clone was seen once. J is TRBJ1-4 and V is TRBV4-3, with D perhaps matching TRBD1 (6 bases). The CDR3 covers 16 residues. Trimming removed 7 bases at V and 1 base at J, with 16 bases between. Germline V lookup: CDR1 LGHNA, CDR2 YSLEER. The DNA of the CDR3 is TGCGCCAGCACCCCCGGGGGGGCGCGAACTAATGAAAAACTGTTTTTT. This sequence encodes CASTPGGARTNEKLFF.

This chain uses TRBV5-1 with TRBJ2-1; D call uncertain. The CDR3 covers 13 residues. Trimming pared 2 bases from V and 3 bases from J, leaving 6 bases between. The V gene's germline CDR1 is SGHRS and CDR2 YFSETQ. The CDR3 loop is CASSFLSYNEQFF. In DNA form, the CDR3 reads TGCGCCAGCAGCTTTTTGAGCTACAATGAGCAGTTCTTC.

This chain uses TRBV4-1 with TRBJ1-2; D call uncertain. Trimming shortened V by 0 bases and J by 7 bases, and 12 bases separated the two germline ends. Germline CDR1 reads MGHRA; CDR2 reads YSYEKL. The CDR3 consists of 14 residues. DNA for the CDR3: TGCGCCAGCAGCCAAGATCTTCATCGGGGTGGCTACACCTTC. It yields the protein CASSQDLHRGGYTF.

This clone was counted between two and nine times. V and J are TRBV4-2 and TRBJ2-5; D is perhaps TRBD1 (5 bases). This CDR3 is built from 16 residues. The V gene's germline CDR1 is LGHNA and CDR2 YNFKEQ. The V and J ends lost 0 bases and 5 bases respectively, with 16 bases between them. CDR3 sequence: CASSQERGRRGETQYF. The CDR3 DNA reads TGTGCCAGCAGCCAAGAAAGGGGCAGACGAGGTGAGACCCAGTACTTC.

The chain has TRBV27 and TRBJ1-1; D is uncertain. This CDR3 region has 14 residues. Germline CDR1 reads MNHEY; CDR2 reads SMNVEV (reference sequence). The ends were cut back, 0 bases at V and 4 bases at J, with 9 bases in the middle. CDR3: CASSLSRGSTEAFF. Here the CDR3 DNA reads TGTGCCAGCAGTTTATCGCGGGGAAGCACTGAAGCTTTCTTT.

This clone turned up a few times. V and J are TRBV10-3 and TRBJ2-5; no reliable D call. The length of the CDR3 is 11 residues. Per the germline V gene, CDR1 is ENHRY and CDR2 is SYGVKD. The ends were cut back, 7 bases at V and 5 bases at J, with 8 bases in the middle. Written as DNA, the CDR3 is TGTGCCATCACGACTCTCGAGACCCAGTACTTC. This encodes CAITTLETQYF.

The chain uses TRBV19 and TRBJ2-2, with D maybe TRBD1 (5 bases). The germline V and J ends were trimmed by 3 bases and 6 bases, with 8 bases remaining between them. Germline V gives CDR1 LNHDA, CDR2 SQIVND (reference sequence). The CDR3 is 13 residues long. Here the CDR3 reads CASSIVQAGELFF. DNA for the CDR3: TGTGCCAGTAGTATCGTACAGGCCGGGGAGCTGTTTTTT.

This chain uses TRBV10-3 with TRBJ1-5; weak D call: TRBD1 (5 bases). Per the germline V gene, CDR1 is ENHRY and CDR2 is SYGVKD. CDR3 length: 14 amino acids. V was trimmed by 10 bases and J by 2 bases, leaving 15 bases between them. CDR3 DNA sequence: TGTGCCACCGGGGGTTCGGGGGGCAATCAGCCCCAGCATTTT. This codes for CATGGSGGNQPQHF.

V usage is TRBV28 and J usage is TRBJ2-1; 7 positions agree with TRBD2. Trimming cost V 5 bases and J 6 bases; bases outside gene matches: 22. CDR1 and CDR2 from the germline V gene are MDHEN and SYDVKM. The length of the CDR3 is 19 residues. CDR3 residues: CASSRSVRREAGYFNEQFF. The CDR3 DNA is TGTGCCAGCAGTCGATCTGTCAGAAGGGAAGCGGGATATTTCAATGAGCAGTTCTTC.

This clone was observed a handful of times. The J gene is TRBJ2-5, the V gene TRBV9; TRBD1 matches 9 bases. Per the germline V gene, CDR1 is SGDLS and CDR2 is YYNGEE. V lost 3 bases to trimming and J lost 0 bases; unmatched junction nucleotides: 6. The CDR3 has 16 residues. CDR3 sequence: CASSARQGEYQETQYF. The CDR3 DNA is TGTGCCAGCAGCGCCCGACAGGGGGAGTACCAAGAGACCCAGTACTTC. Full variable domain (rest looked up from reference TRBV9 and TRBJ2-5): DSGVTQTPKHLITATGQRVTLRCSPRSGDLSVYWYQQSLDQGLQFLIQYYNGEERAKGNILERFSAQQFPDLHSELNLSSLELGDSALYFCASSARQGEYQETQYFGPGTRLLVL.

The chain couples TRBV5-1 to TRBJ2-3, with TRBD1 identical over 12 bases. The V gene's germline CDR1 is SGHRS and CDR2 YFSETQ. V lost 2 bases, J lost 2 bases, and 3 bases stayed unmatched. The CDR3 runs 16 residues. This CDR3 is CASSLGTGGNTDTQYF. The CDR3 coding sequence is TGCGCCAGCAGCTTAGGGACAGGGGGCAACACAGATACGCAGTATTTT.

J is TRBJ1-1 and V is TRBV7-2; D might be TRBD1 (5 bases). The length of the CDR3 is 13 residues. The ends were cut back, 3 bases at V and 3 bases at J, with 8 bases in the middle. Germline loops: CDR1 SGHTA, CDR2 FQGNSA. CDR3 coding DNA: TGTGCCAGCAGCTTGGGAGGGGACACTGAAGCTTTCTTT. It is translated as CASSLGGDTEAFF.

This clone is medium-sized in the sample. The gene calls are TRBV7-9 and TRBJ1-2; TRBD1 aligns across 7 bases. Germline V gives CDR1 SEHNR, CDR2 FQNEAQ (reference sequence). The CDR3 length is 12 residues. Trimming removed 5 bases from V and 6 bases from J; junction bases left unmatched: 3. CDR3 sequence reads: CASSPGQNGYTF. For the CDR3, the DNA is TGTGCCAGCAGCCCGGGACAGAATGGCTACACCTTC. The full variable domain, its missing parts supplied by reference TRBV7-9 and TRBJ1-2, is DTGVSQNPRHKITKRGQNVTFRCDPISEHNRLYWYRQTLGQGPEFLTYFQNEAQLEKSRLLSDRFSAERPKGSFSTLEIQRTEQGDSAMYLCASSPGQNGYTFGSGTRLTVV.

This clone was found a few times. The chain links TRBV19 to TRBJ1-2; D remains ambiguous. The V end was cut by 5 bases, the J end by 4 bases, with 11 bases between. Per germline, CDR1 LNHDA and CDR2 SQIVND (reference sequence). The CDR3 length is 13 residues. The CDR3, as DNA: TGTGCCAGTAGTTATGTACAAATCTATGGCTACACCTTC. Translated, it gives CASSYVQIYGYTF.

The CDR3 DNA reads TGTGCCAGCAGCTTAGAGATCCCAGGGGCAGGGGCCAACGTCCTGACTTTC. This codes for CASSLEIPGAGANVLTF. J is TRBJ2-6 and V is TRBV7-6; D may be TRBD1 (6 bases). The CDR3 sequence is 17 residues long. The V end lost 1 base, the J end lost 4 bases, and 14 bases lay between the germline ends. The germline V gene encodes CDR1 SGHVS and CDR2 FNYEAQ.

This clone was picked up a small number of times. V and J are TRBV9 and TRBJ2-3; D possibly corresponds to TRBD1 (6 bases). Trimming shortened V by 3 bases and J by 1 base, and 6 bases separated the two germline ends. Germline V gene lookup returns CDR1 SGDLS and CDR2 YYNGEE. The CDR3 is 13 residues long. CDR3 DNA: TGTGCCAGCAGCGAGGGGGGCACAGATACGCAGTATTTT. This sequence encodes CASSEGGTDTQYF. The variable domain in full, completed from reference TRBV9 and TRBJ2-3, reads DSGVTQTPKHLITATGQRVTLRCSPRSGDLSVYWYQQSLDQGLQFLIQYYNGEERAKGNILERFSAQQFPDLHSELNLSSLELGDSALYFCASSEGGTDTQYFGPGTRLTVL.

This chain joins TRBV19 and TRBJ1-5; tentatively, D is TRBD1 (5 bases). Trimming removed 10 bases from V and 2 bases from J, with 12 bases in between. This CDR3 contains 13 residues. The germline V gene encodes CDR1 LNHDA and CDR2 SQIVND (reference sequence). The CDR3 protein is CATSGNRNQPQHF. CDR3 sequence (DNA): TGTGCCACCTCAGGGAATCGCAATCAGCCCCAGCATTTT.

This clone appeared a single time. Written as DNA, the CDR3 is TGCGCCAGCACGGGTCTAGCGGAATACAATGAGCAGTTCTTC. This sequence encodes CASTGLAEYNEQFF. The V call is TRBV5-1, the J call TRBJ2-1; TRBD2 agrees at 7 bases. Germline CDR1 and CDR2: SGHRS and YFSETQ. This CDR3 spans 14 amino acids. V was pared by 6 bases and J by 4 bases, with 7 bases of the junction left unmatched.

This chain connects TRBV6-4 to TRBJ1-6; TRBD1 aligns across 8 bases. CDR3 length: 15 amino acids. Germline assignment: CDR1 MRHNA and CDR2 SNTAGT. V gave up 4 bases and J gave up 7 bases; unmatched junction bases: 6. The CDR3 reads CASSASTGANSPLHF. CDR3 nucleotides: TGTGCCAGCAGTGCCTCGACAGGGGCAAATTCACCCCTCCACTTT.

V and J are TRBV4-3 and TRBJ2-1, with 7 positions matching TRBD2. V shed 0 bases and J 8 bases; nucleotides not matched to a gene: 13. The CDR3 is made up of 17 amino acids. Germline-derived CDR1 and CDR2 are LGHNA and YSLEER. The CDR3 nucleotides read TGCGCCAGCAGCCAAGATGGGAGGGAGGTGACGGTCGATGAGCAGTTCTTC. As protein: CASSQDGREVTVDEQFF.

This clone has more than one count but fewer than ten. The chain has TRBV28 and TRBJ2-1, with D perhaps matching TRBD2 (9 bases). This CDR3 comprises 14 residues. Trimming left V 8 bases short and J 7 bases short, with 18 bases between. Per the germline V gene, CDR1 is MDHEN and CDR2 is SYDVKM. The CDR3 DNA is TGTGCCAGCTTCGACAGGGGACTAGCTAATGAGCAGTTCTTC. Amino acids: CASFDRGLANEQFF. The entire variable domain, with the rest obtained from reference TRBV28 and TRBJ2-1, is as follows: DVKVTQSSRYLVKRTGEKVFLECVQDMDHENMFWYRQDPGLGLRLIYFSYDVKMKEKGDIPEGYSVSREKKERFSLILESASTNQTSMYLCASFDRGLANEQFFGPGTRLTVL.

V usage is TRBV28 and J usage is TRBJ2-1, with D possibly TRBD2 on 6 matching bases. Trimming shortened V by 7 bases and J by 9 bases, and 19 bases separated the two germline ends. The CDR3 totals 14 residues. Per germline, CDR1 MDHEN and CDR2 SYDVKM. In DNA, the CDR3 is TGTGCCAGCACCTCTCCCGGGGGAGGCCGTGAGCAGTTCTTC. Residues: CASTSPGGGREQFF.

The gene calls are TRBV7-2 and TRBJ2-1; no firm D call. Germline CDR1 is SGHTA and CDR2 is FQGNSA. Trimming left V 7 bases short and J 6 bases short, with 16 bases between. The CDR3 totals 14 residues. The CDR3 here is CASTLGQASNEQFF. CDR3 DNA: TGTGCCAGCACCCTAGGTCAAGCGTCCAATGAGCAGTTCTTC.

This chain uses TRBV15 with TRBJ1-1; TRBD1 agrees at 9 bases. This CDR3 is 15 amino acids long. Trimming took 0 bases from V and 1 from J; bases not matched to a gene: 0. CDR1 and CDR2 (germline): LNHNV, YYDKDF (reference sequence). The CDR3 DNA is TGTGCCACCAGCAGAGAGGGACAGGGGAACACTGAAGCTTTCTTT. The encoded protein is CATSREGQGNTEAFF.

The chain recombines TRBV11-2 with TRBJ2-7, with 11 nucleotides matching TRBD2. CDR1 and CDR2 from the germline V gene are SGHAT and FQNNGV. Germline trimming cut 0 bases from V and 4 bases from J; bases unmatched to any gene: 5. The CDR3 loop spans 16 amino acids. The CDR3 loop is CASSLEPGTSGYEQYF. Written as DNA, the CDR3 is TGTGCCAGCAGCTTAGAACCCGGGACTAGCGGATACGAGCAGTACTTC.

The V gene is TRBV13, the J gene TRBJ2-5; D perhaps matches TRBD1 (6 bases). The germline V and J ends were trimmed by 1 base and 4 bases, with 19 bases remaining between them. Per germline, CDR1 PRHDT and CDR2 FYEKMQ (reference sequence). The CDR3 is 17 residues long. CDR3 bases: TGTGCCAGCAGCTTAGCGAGGCGGACAGACAAGGGAGAGACCCAGTACTTC. Residues: CASSLARRTDKGETQYF.

The J gene is TRBJ2-7, the V gene TRBV7-2; 9 nucleotides line up with TRBD2. The V gene's germline CDR1 is SGHTA and CDR2 FQGNSA. CDR3 length: 15 amino acids. The V gene end was trimmed by 5 bases and the J gene end by 2 bases; junction bases not matched to a gene: 7. CDR3 DNA sequence: TGTGCCAGCAGCCATAACGCGGGAGGGCCCTACGAGCAGTACTTC. Its translation: CASSHNAGGPYEQYF.

The V and J genes are TRBV11-1 and TRBJ2-3; 7 bases are shared with TRBD1. The CDR3 has 14 amino acids. Germline assignment: CDR1 SGHAT and CDR2 FQDESV (reference sequence). Losses at the gene ends were 5 bases for V and 1 base for J; bases not matched to a gene: 3. Here the CDR3 DNA reads TGTGCCAGCAGCGAAGACAGGGGCACAGATACGCAGTATTTT. It translates to CASSEDRGTDTQYF.

V is TRBV10-1 and J is TRBJ1-5; D call uncertain. This CDR3 spans 14 amino acids. Germline V gives CDR1 WNHNN, CDR2 SYGVQD (reference sequence). Trimming removed 7 bases from V and 7 bases from J, with 17 bases in between. The CDR3 loop reads CASTWTTARQPQHF. The CDR3, as DNA: TGCGCCAGCACTTGGACTACTGCTAGACAGCCCCAGCATTTT.

The gene calls are TRBV7-6 and TRBJ2-3; TRBD2 matches at 9 bases. Germline assignment: CDR1 SGHVS and CDR2 FNYEAQ. The CDR3 has 14 amino acids. The ends lost 0 bases at V and 15 bases at J; junction bases unmatched: 10. The CDR3 reads CASSLASPSGRLYF. The CDR3 nucleotides read TGTGCCAGCAGCTTAGCGAGCCCAAGCGGGAGGTTATATTTT.

The rearrangement links TRBV5-6 to TRBJ1-2; 9 nucleotides align to TRBD1. With 0 bases clipped from V and 6 bases from J, the junction kept 3 bases outside the gene matches. CDR3 length equals 14 residues. CDR1 is SGHDT and CDR2 is YYEEEE in the germline V gene. CDR3 amino acids: CASSLDRGRNGYTF. In nucleotides, the CDR3 is TGTGCCAGCAGCTTGGACAGGGGGCGTAATGGCTACACCTTC.